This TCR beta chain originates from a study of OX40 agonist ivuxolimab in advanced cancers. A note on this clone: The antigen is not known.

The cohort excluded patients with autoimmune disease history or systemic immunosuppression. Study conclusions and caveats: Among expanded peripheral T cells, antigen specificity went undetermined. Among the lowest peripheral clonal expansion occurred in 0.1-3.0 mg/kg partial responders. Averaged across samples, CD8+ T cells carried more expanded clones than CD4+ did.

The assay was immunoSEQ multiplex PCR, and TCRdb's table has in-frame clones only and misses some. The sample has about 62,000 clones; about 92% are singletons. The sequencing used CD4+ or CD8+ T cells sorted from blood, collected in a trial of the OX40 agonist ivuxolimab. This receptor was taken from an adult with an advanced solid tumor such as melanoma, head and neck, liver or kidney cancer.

In nucleotides, the CDR3 is TGCAGCGTCCAGACAGGGTTTAACACCGGGGAGCTGTTTTTT. This gives the protein CSVQTGFNTGELFF. This chain joins TRBV29-1 and TRBJ2-2, with TRBD1 identical over 7 bases. Looked up from germline, CDR1 is SQVTM and CDR2 is ANQGSEA. The CDR3 runs 14 residues. The junction had 6 bases not matched to a gene; V was cut back by 6 bases and J by 2 bases.